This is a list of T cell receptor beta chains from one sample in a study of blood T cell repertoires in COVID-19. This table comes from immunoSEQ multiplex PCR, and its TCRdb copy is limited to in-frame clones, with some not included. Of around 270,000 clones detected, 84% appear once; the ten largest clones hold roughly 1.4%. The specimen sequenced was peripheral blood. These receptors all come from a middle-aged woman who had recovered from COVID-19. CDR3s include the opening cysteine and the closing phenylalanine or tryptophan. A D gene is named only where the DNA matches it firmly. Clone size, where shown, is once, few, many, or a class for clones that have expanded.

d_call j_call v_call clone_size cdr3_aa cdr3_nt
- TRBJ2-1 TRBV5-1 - CASSSPDSYNEQFF TGCGCCAGCAGCTCCCCGGACAGCTACAATGAGCAGTTCTTC
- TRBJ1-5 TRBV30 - CAWSNGGGGGYQPQHF TGTGCCTGGAGTAACGGGGGAGGCGGAGGGTATCAGCCCCAGCATTTT
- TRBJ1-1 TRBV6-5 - CASSFQGSRQAFF TGTGCCAGCAGTTTCCAGGGCTCTAGGCAAGCTTTCTTT
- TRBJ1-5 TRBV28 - CASRPIPENQPQHF TGTGCCAGCAGGCCTATCCCCGAGAATCAGCCCCAGCATTTT
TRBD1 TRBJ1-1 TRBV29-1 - CSGDRGPTEAFF TGCAGTGGCGACAGGGGGCCAACTGAAGCTTTCTTT
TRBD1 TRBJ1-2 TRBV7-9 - CASSLGQGNGYTF TGTGCCAGCAGCTTAGGACAGGGAAATGGCTACACCTTC
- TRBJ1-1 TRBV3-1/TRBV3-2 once CASSPILTVMNTEAFF TGTGCCAGCAGCCCGATCTTGACAGTGATGAACACTGAAGCTTTCTTT
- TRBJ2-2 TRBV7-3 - CASSLIQTGELFF TGTGCCAGCAGCTTAATCCAAACCGGGGAGCTGTTTTTT
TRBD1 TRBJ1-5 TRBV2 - CASKGQGDSQPQHF TGTGCCAGCAAGGGACAGGGGGATAGTCAGCCCCAGCATTTT
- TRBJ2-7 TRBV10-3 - CASGRILYEQYF TGTGCCTCGGGGAGGATCCTCTACGAGCAGTACTTC
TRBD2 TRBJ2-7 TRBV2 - CASSEGPGGEQYF TGTGCCAGCAGTGAGGGACCGGGGGGCGAGCAGTACTTC
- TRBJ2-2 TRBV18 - CASSPRNTGELFF TGTGCCAGCTCACCGAGGAACACCGGGGAGCTGTTTTTT
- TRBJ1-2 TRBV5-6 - CASSVEGLSYGYTF TGTGCCAGCAGCGTCGAGGGCCTTAGCTATGGCTACACCTTC
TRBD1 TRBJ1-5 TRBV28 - CASSLFRPGGYQPQHF TGTGCCAGCAGTTTATTCCGGCCAGGGGGCTATCAGCCCCAGCATTTT
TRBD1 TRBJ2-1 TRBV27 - CASRRGTGFDNEQFF TGTGCCAGCAGACGAGGGACAGGGTTCGACAATGAGCAGTTCTTC
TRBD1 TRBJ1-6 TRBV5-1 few CASSLEQGGYSPLHF TGCGCCAGCAGCTTGGAACAGGGGGGATATTCACCCCTCCACTTT
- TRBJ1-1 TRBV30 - CAWTVRVDTEAFF TGTGCCTGGACAGTCAGGGTCGACACTGAAGCTTTCTTT
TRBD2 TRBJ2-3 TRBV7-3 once CASSMGLESDTQYF TGTGCCAGCAGCATGGGACTAGAGTCAGATACGCAGTATTTT
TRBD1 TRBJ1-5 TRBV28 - CASRTGTDLSNQPQHF TGTGCCAGCAGAACCGGGACAGACCTGAGCAATCAGCCCCAGCATTTT
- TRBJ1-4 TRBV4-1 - CASSQGRDEKLFF TGCGCCAGCAGCCAAGGTCGGGATGAAAAACTGTTTTTT
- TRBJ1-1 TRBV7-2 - CASSPRRGERAFF TGTGCCAGCAGCCCCAGACGGGGAGAGAGAGCTTTCTTT
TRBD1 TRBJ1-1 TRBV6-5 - CASSYSRTGATEAFF TGTGCCAGCAGTTACTCTCGTACAGGGGCCACTGAAGCTTTCTTT
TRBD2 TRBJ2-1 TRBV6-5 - CASRRTSGYNEQFF TGTGCCAGCAGACGTACTAGCGGCTACAATGAGCAGTTCTTC
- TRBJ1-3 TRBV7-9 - CASSLEGSGNTIYF TGTGCCAGCAGCTTAGAGGGGTCCGGAAACACCATATATTTT
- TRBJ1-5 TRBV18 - CASSPGGNSNQPQHF TGTGCCAGCTCACCGGGAGGCAATAGCAATCAGCCCCAGCATTTT
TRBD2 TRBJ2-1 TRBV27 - CASSFSAGEHNEQFF TGTGCCAGCAGTTTCTCAGCGGGGGAGCACAATGAGCAGTTCTTC
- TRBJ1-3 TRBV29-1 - CSVDSQISGNTIYF TGCAGCGTTGACTCACAGATCTCTGGAAACACCATATATTTT
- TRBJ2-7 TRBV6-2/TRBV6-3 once CASSPDSGPYEQYF TGTGCCAGCAGTCCGGACAGCGGACCCTACGAGCAGTACTTC
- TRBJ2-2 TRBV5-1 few CASSLRDTGELFF TGCGCCAGCAGCTTGCGAGACACCGGGGAGCTGTTTTTT
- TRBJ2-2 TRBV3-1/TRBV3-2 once CASSQFRGTGELFF TGTGCCAGCAGCCAATTTAGGGGAACCGGGGAGCTGTTTTTT
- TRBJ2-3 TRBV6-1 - CASSDADTQYF TGTGCCAGCAGTGACGCAGATACGCAGTATTTT
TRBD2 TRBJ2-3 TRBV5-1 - CASSSGLAGVTDTQYF TGCGCCAGCAGCTCCGGACTAGCGGGGGTCACAGATACGCAGTATTTT
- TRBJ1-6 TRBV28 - CASRPYRNSPLHF TGTGCCAGCAGACCCTACAGGAACTCACCCCTCCACTTT
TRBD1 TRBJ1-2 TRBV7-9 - CASSPGQGQGYTF TGTGCCAGCAGCCCCGGACAGGGCCAGGGCTACACCTTC
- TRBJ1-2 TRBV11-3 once CASGGGRAYGYTF TGTGCCAGTGGCGGTGGGCGGGCCTATGGCTACACCTTC
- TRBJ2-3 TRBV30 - CAWSTTADTQYF TGTGCCTGGAGTACGACAGCAGATACGCAGTATTTT
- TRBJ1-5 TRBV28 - CASSWTALGNQPQHF TGTGCCAGCAGTTGGACAGCGCTCGGCAATCAGCCCCAGCATTTT
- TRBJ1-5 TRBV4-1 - CASSQGQPNQPQHF TGCGCCAGCAGCCAAGGACAGCCAAATCAGCCCCAGCATTTT
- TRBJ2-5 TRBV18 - CASSPPSVGETQYF TGTGCCAGCTCACCACCTAGCGTAGGGGAGACCCAGTACTTC
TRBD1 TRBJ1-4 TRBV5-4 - CASSWDRSTTNEKLFF TGTGCCAGCAGCTGGGACAGGTCAACAACTAATGAAAAACTGTTTTTT
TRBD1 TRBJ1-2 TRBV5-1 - CASRTGTGGYGYTF TGCGCCAGCAGAACCGGGACAGGGGGCTATGGCTACACCTTC